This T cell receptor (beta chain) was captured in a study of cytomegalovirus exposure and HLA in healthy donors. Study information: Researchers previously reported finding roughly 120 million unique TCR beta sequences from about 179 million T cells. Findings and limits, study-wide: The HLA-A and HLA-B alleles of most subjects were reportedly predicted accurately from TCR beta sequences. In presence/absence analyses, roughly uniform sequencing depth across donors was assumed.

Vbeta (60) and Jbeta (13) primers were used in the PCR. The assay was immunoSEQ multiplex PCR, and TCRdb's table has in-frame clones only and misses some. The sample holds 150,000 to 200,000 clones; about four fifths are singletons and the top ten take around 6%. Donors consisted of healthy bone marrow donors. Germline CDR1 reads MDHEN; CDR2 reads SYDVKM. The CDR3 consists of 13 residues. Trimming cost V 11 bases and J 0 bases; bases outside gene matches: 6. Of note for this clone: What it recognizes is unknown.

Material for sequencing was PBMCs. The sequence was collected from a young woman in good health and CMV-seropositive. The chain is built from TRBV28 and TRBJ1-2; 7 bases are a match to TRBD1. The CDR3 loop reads CAGRDSTNYGYTF. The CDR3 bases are TGTGCCGGCCGGGACAGCACTAACTATGGCTACACCTTC.